The present T cell receptor (beta chain) was sequenced within a study of response to subunit inactivated influenza vaccine. Using its own MiXCR run on the RT-PCR reads, TCRdb lists one record per CDR3 protein. The repertoire includes hundreds of thousands of distinct CDR3 sequences, roughly 20% of them detected once, and around 9.9% sits in the top ten. J was trimmed by 9 bases and V by 4 bases; bases with no gene match: 13. The CDR3 covers 17 residues. Germline lookup yields CDR1 SGHTA and CDR2 FQGNSA. This material consisted of PBMCs from blood, taken about 5 days after vaccination. The chain combines TRBV7-2 with TRBJ2-1; 12 bases match TRBD2. This receptor was obtained from a man in his fifties or sixties who received an inactivated influenza vaccine. CDR3 DNA sequence: TGTGCCAGCAGCTCCCTGTCGACTAGCGGGAGAGGCGTTGAGCAGTTCTTC. Protein sequence: CASSSLSTSGRGVEQFF.